Presented here are 9 T cell receptor beta chains from one specimen sequenced in a study of beta chain features in type 1 diabetes. The investigators reverse transcribed all of the isolated RNA, so they sequenced expressed TCRB transcripts. Some clones are missing from TCRdb's copy, which holds only in-frame ones; the method was immunoSEQ multiplex PCR. The table lists approximately 100,000 clones, 40% of them singletons. Input material: stem cell memory CD4+ T cells from blood. The receptors were sampled from a woman under 30 in good health.

The chain uses TRBV11-2 and TRBJ2-5; perhaps TRBD1 as D (5 bases). The end of the DNA fits TRBJ2-7 better, so the J call may be wrong. Germline CDR1 is SGHAT and CDR2 is FQNNGV. The CDR3 sequence is 11 residues long. The CDR3 protein is CASSWTYEQYF. The CDR3, as DNA: TGTGCCAGCAGCTGGACATACGAGCAGTACTTC.

The chain has TRBV7-6 and TRBJ2-3; 9 positions match TRBD1. The CDR3 extends over 16 amino acids. The ends lost 5 bases at V and 5 bases at J; junction bases unmatched: 11. The germline V gene encodes CDR1 SGHVS and CDR2 FNYEAQ. The CDR3 DNA follows: TGTGCCAGCAGCCCGGGACAGGGTTTCCAAGGAGATACGCAGTATTTT. Its protein is CASSPGQGFQGDTQYF.

This clone was counted only a few times. The chain recombines TRBV7-9 with TRBJ2-1, with 11 bases that match TRBD2. This CDR3 spans 17 amino acids. V trimming: 4 bases; J trimming: 5 bases; junction bases outside the gene matches: 10. CDR1 and CDR2 from the germline V gene are SEHNR and FQNEAQ (reference sequence). CDR3 DNA sequence: TGTGCCAGCAGCTCCAGGGCAGGGACTAGCGGCCACAATGAGCAGTTCTTC. Its protein is CASSSRAGTSGHNEQFF.

The genes are TRBV30 and TRBJ1-5, with D hard to call. This CDR3 is built from 13 residues. Germline-derived CDR1 and CDR2 are GTSNPN and SVGIG (reference sequence). V lost 3 bases, J lost 6 bases, and 12 bases lay in between. Here the CDR3 DNA reads TGTGCCTGGAGGAGGGCGAGTGGTCAGCCCCAGCATTTT. Its protein product is CAWRRASGQPQHF.

The CDR3 nucleotides read TGCGCCAGCAGCCAAGAAACGGGCCAAGAGACCCAGTACTTC. It yields the protein CASSQETGQETQYF. This sequence joins TRBV4-1 and TRBJ2-5; D remains ambiguous. CDR1 is MGHRA and CDR2 is YSYEKL in the germline V gene. The ends were cut back, 0 bases at V and 1 base at J, with 6 bases in the middle. The CDR3 runs 14 residues.

This chain connects TRBV6-6 to TRBJ1-2; D is undetermined. Germline V lookup: CDR1 MNHNY, CDR2 SVGAGI (reference sequence). Trimming removed 6 bases at V and 8 bases at J, with 10 bases between. The CDR3 is made up of 11 amino acids. CDR3 DNA: TGTGCCAGCAGCTTCCCCCGGGGCTACACCTTC. This sequence encodes CASSFPRGYTF.

The V gene is TRBV18, the J gene TRBJ1-2, with 11 bases identical to TRBD1. The germline V gene has CDR1 KGHSH and CDR2 LQKENI. Trimming took 6 bases from V and 5 from J; bases not matched to a gene: 2. The CDR3 has 13 residues. CDR3 sequence: CASSGQGAYGYTF. The CDR3 coding sequence is TGTGCCAGCTCCGGACAGGGGGCATATGGCTACACCTTC.

This chain links TRBV15 with TRBJ1-4; D perhaps matches TRBD1 (5 bases). Germline values: CDR1 LNHNV, CDR2 YYDKDF (reference sequence). The CDR3 has 13 amino acids. V was cut by 3 bases and J by 6 bases, with 8 bases left in between. DNA of the CDR3: TGTGCCACCAGCAGTGGGGGGTATGAAAAACTGTTTTTT. Its translation is CATSSGGYEKLFF.

V usage is TRBV5-4 and J usage is TRBJ2-4; tentative D call: TRBD2 (6 bases). V was shortened by 2 bases and J by 1 base, with 13 bases between the two germline ends. The CDR3 runs 16 residues. Germline V gene data show CDR1 as SGHNT and CDR2 as YYREEE (reference sequence). The DNA of the CDR3 is TGTGCCAGCAGCTTCTACGGGGCGGGGGCCAAAAACATTCAGTACTTC. Encoded protein: CASSFYGAGAKNIQYF.